This TCR beta chain was identified in a study of cytomegalovirus exposure and HLA in healthy donors. A multiplex PCR was run with 60 Vbeta primers and 13 Jbeta primers. Libraries were prepared by immunoSEQ multiplex PCR; TCRdb keeps only in-frame clonotypes and omits some of them. The repertoire includes about 140,000 clones, around two thirds of them detected once, and about 9.4% sits in the top ten. Study-level findings and limits: Certain sequence variants were highly shared and formed a cluster, and this cluster was likely a sequencing artifact.

This clone was detected only a few times. What it binds is not known. Germline V CDR1 and CDR2: MNHEY, SMNVEV (reference sequence). The CDR3 is made up of 14 amino acids. The V gene end was trimmed by 1 base and the J gene end by 4 bases; junction bases not matched to a gene: 3. The chain carries TRBV27 and TRBJ2-7; 8 bases match TRBD1. This TCR came from a man younger than 40 in good health and CMV-seropositive. What was sequenced was PBMCs. CDR3 residues: CASSLLQGVYEQYF. Here the CDR3 DNA reads TGTGCCAGCAGTTTATTACAGGGGGTTTACGAGCAGTACTTC.